One sample yielded the 12 T cell receptor beta chains listed below, sequenced in a study of cytomegalovirus exposure and HLA in healthy donors. Some clones are missing from TCRdb's copy, which holds only in-frame ones; the method was immunoSEQ multiplex PCR. The sample contains 90,000 to 120,000 clones, roughly 84% of which appear only once. Source material: PBMCs. Receptors were obtained from a woman between 18 and 29 years old in good health and CMV-seronegative.

The chain is built from TRBV5-4 and TRBJ1-6; D perhaps matches TRBD1 (6 bases). The length of the CDR3 is 18 residues. CDR1 and CDR2 from the germline V gene are SGHNT and YYREEE (reference sequence). Trimming removed 0 bases from V and 0 bases from J, with 13 bases in between. CDR3 in amino acids: CASSLVGAKGSYNSPLHF. The CDR3 DNA sequence: TGTGCCAGCAGCTTGGTGGGGGCGAAGGGCTCCTATAATTCACCCCTCCACTTT.

The chain carries TRBV25-1 and TRBJ1-4, with D tentatively TRBD1 (6 bases). This CDR3 is 15 amino acids long. Germline loops: CDR1 MGHDK, CDR2 SYGVNS. The V end was cut by 4 bases, the J end by 5 bases, with 14 bases between. The chain's CDR3 is CASSARGGGNEKLFF. The CDR3 DNA sequence: TGTGCCAGCAGTGCCCGAGGGGGGGGAAATGAAAAACTGTTTTTT.

The chain uses TRBV2 and TRBJ1-1, with 8 bases aligning to TRBD1. This CDR3 has 17 residues. V was clipped by 5 bases and J by 1 base; unmatched bases: 12. Germline assignment: CDR1 SNHLY and CDR2 FYNNEI. The CDR3 sequence: CASSPTIMDRENTEAFF. The CDR3 nucleotides are TGTGCCAGCAGTCCAACTATTATGGACAGGGAGAACACTGAAGCTTTCTTT.

V usage is TRBV5-8 and J usage is TRBJ2-2; TRBD2 agrees at 15 bases. Germline V lookup: CDR1 SGHTS, CDR2 YDEGEE. The CDR3 consists of 17 residues. The ends lost 4 bases at V and 6 bases at J; junction bases unmatched: 7. As DNA, the CDR3 is TGTGCCAGCAGCCTTAGCGGGACTAGCGGGGGGTCCGGGGAGCTGTTTTTT. Translating gives CASSLSGTSGGSGELFF.

The chain couples TRBV19 to TRBJ1-5; 7 bases are shared with TRBD1. The CDR3 loop spans 14 amino acids. The germline gives CDR1 LNHDA, CDR2 SQIVND (reference sequence). Trimming removed 5 bases from V and 6 bases from J; junction bases left unmatched: 7. Written as DNA, the CDR3 is TGTGCCAGTAGTTTCGGACAGGCCGCTCAGCCCCAGCATTTT. Its protein product is CASSFGQAAQPQHF.

This clone was recorded a few times. J is TRBJ2-5 and V is TRBV20-1; possible D gene TRBD1, 6 bases. The CDR3 loop spans 11 amino acids. Trimming took 7 bases from V and 0 from J, leaving 6 bases between them. Germline V gene lookup returns CDR1 DFQATT and CDR2 SNEGSKA (reference sequence). CDR3 region: CSGQDQETQYF. Here the CDR3 DNA reads TGCAGTGGACAGGACCAAGAGACCCAGTACTTC.

The V gene is TRBV19, the J gene TRBJ1-6; D may be TRBD1 (5 bases). The CDR3 runs to 15 residues. The V gene lost 4 bases and the J gene lost 6 bases, with 13 bases spanning the gap. Germline assignment: CDR1 LNHDA and CDR2 SQIVND (reference sequence). The CDR3 loop reads CASSTSQGVNSPLHF. The CDR3 nucleotides are TGTGCCAGTAGTACGTCCCAAGGGGTTAATTCACCCCTCCACTTT. The whole variable domain, filled in from reference TRBV19 and TRBJ1-6, reads DGGITQSPKYLFRKEGQNVTLSCEQNLNHDAMYWYRQDPGQGLRLIYYSQIVNDFQKGDIAEGYSVSREKKESFPLTVTSAQKNPTAFYLCASSTSQGVNSPLHFGNGTRLTVT.

The J gene is TRBJ2-7, the V gene TRBV27; D may be TRBD1 (6 bases). The CDR3 is 13 residues long. Trimming left V 6 bases short and J 2 bases short, with 11 bases between. The V gene's germline CDR1 is MNHEY and CDR2 SMNVEV (reference sequence). CDR3 sequence reads: CASRLPGAYEQYF. The CDR3 DNA follows: TGTGCCAGCAGACTTCCAGGGGCCTACGAGCAGTACTTC.

V gene TRBV29-1 combines with J gene TRBJ1-2; weak D call: TRBD1 (6 bases). Germline loops: CDR1 SQVTM, CDR2 ANQGSEA. The CDR3 totals 12 residues. Trimming shortened V by 7 bases and J by 3 bases, and 12 bases separated the two germline ends. The CDR3 here is CSADRLDYGYTF. The CDR3 bases are TGCAGCGCTGACAGGTTGGACTATGGCTACACCTTC.

This clone was detected once. J is TRBJ2-2 and V is TRBV5-1; D gene ambiguous. This CDR3 spans 13 amino acids. Trimming pared 0 bases from V and 4 bases from J, leaving 4 bases between. Germline CDR1 SGHRS, CDR2 YFSETQ. The CDR3 bases are TGCGCCAGCAGCTTGGACTTCACCGGGGAGCTGTTTTTT. It specifies CASSLDFTGELFF.

This clone is a singleton in its sample. The chain uses TRBV27 and TRBJ1-5; 9 bases map to TRBD1. Germline CDR1 is MNHEY and CDR2 is SMNVEV (reference sequence). The CDR3 extends over 15 amino acids. The J segment lost 7 bases and the V segment lost 3 bases, leaving 7 bases of the junction unmatched. CDR3 DNA: TGTGCCAGCAGTTTTGGGACAGGGTTGGGACAGCCCCAGCATTTT. It yields the protein CASSFGTGLGQPQHF.

The V and J genes are TRBV25-1 and TRBJ1-6; 8 bases line up with TRBD1. The CDR3 length is 17 residues. V lost 1 base, J lost 8 bases, and 10 bases stayed unmatched. Per germline, CDR1 MGHDK and CDR2 SYGVNS. CDR3 bases: TGTGCCAGCAGTGAATTCTACGGACAGGGAATGGATTCACCCCTCCACTTT. Protein product: CASSEFYGQGMDSPLHF. Supplemented by reference TRBV25-1 and TRBJ1-6, the full variable domain reads EADIYQTPRYLVIGTGKKITLECSQTMGHDKMYWYQQDPGMELHLIHYSYGVNSTEKGDLSSESTVSRIRTEHFPLTLESARPSHTSQYLCASSEFYGQGMDSPLHFGNGTRLTVT.